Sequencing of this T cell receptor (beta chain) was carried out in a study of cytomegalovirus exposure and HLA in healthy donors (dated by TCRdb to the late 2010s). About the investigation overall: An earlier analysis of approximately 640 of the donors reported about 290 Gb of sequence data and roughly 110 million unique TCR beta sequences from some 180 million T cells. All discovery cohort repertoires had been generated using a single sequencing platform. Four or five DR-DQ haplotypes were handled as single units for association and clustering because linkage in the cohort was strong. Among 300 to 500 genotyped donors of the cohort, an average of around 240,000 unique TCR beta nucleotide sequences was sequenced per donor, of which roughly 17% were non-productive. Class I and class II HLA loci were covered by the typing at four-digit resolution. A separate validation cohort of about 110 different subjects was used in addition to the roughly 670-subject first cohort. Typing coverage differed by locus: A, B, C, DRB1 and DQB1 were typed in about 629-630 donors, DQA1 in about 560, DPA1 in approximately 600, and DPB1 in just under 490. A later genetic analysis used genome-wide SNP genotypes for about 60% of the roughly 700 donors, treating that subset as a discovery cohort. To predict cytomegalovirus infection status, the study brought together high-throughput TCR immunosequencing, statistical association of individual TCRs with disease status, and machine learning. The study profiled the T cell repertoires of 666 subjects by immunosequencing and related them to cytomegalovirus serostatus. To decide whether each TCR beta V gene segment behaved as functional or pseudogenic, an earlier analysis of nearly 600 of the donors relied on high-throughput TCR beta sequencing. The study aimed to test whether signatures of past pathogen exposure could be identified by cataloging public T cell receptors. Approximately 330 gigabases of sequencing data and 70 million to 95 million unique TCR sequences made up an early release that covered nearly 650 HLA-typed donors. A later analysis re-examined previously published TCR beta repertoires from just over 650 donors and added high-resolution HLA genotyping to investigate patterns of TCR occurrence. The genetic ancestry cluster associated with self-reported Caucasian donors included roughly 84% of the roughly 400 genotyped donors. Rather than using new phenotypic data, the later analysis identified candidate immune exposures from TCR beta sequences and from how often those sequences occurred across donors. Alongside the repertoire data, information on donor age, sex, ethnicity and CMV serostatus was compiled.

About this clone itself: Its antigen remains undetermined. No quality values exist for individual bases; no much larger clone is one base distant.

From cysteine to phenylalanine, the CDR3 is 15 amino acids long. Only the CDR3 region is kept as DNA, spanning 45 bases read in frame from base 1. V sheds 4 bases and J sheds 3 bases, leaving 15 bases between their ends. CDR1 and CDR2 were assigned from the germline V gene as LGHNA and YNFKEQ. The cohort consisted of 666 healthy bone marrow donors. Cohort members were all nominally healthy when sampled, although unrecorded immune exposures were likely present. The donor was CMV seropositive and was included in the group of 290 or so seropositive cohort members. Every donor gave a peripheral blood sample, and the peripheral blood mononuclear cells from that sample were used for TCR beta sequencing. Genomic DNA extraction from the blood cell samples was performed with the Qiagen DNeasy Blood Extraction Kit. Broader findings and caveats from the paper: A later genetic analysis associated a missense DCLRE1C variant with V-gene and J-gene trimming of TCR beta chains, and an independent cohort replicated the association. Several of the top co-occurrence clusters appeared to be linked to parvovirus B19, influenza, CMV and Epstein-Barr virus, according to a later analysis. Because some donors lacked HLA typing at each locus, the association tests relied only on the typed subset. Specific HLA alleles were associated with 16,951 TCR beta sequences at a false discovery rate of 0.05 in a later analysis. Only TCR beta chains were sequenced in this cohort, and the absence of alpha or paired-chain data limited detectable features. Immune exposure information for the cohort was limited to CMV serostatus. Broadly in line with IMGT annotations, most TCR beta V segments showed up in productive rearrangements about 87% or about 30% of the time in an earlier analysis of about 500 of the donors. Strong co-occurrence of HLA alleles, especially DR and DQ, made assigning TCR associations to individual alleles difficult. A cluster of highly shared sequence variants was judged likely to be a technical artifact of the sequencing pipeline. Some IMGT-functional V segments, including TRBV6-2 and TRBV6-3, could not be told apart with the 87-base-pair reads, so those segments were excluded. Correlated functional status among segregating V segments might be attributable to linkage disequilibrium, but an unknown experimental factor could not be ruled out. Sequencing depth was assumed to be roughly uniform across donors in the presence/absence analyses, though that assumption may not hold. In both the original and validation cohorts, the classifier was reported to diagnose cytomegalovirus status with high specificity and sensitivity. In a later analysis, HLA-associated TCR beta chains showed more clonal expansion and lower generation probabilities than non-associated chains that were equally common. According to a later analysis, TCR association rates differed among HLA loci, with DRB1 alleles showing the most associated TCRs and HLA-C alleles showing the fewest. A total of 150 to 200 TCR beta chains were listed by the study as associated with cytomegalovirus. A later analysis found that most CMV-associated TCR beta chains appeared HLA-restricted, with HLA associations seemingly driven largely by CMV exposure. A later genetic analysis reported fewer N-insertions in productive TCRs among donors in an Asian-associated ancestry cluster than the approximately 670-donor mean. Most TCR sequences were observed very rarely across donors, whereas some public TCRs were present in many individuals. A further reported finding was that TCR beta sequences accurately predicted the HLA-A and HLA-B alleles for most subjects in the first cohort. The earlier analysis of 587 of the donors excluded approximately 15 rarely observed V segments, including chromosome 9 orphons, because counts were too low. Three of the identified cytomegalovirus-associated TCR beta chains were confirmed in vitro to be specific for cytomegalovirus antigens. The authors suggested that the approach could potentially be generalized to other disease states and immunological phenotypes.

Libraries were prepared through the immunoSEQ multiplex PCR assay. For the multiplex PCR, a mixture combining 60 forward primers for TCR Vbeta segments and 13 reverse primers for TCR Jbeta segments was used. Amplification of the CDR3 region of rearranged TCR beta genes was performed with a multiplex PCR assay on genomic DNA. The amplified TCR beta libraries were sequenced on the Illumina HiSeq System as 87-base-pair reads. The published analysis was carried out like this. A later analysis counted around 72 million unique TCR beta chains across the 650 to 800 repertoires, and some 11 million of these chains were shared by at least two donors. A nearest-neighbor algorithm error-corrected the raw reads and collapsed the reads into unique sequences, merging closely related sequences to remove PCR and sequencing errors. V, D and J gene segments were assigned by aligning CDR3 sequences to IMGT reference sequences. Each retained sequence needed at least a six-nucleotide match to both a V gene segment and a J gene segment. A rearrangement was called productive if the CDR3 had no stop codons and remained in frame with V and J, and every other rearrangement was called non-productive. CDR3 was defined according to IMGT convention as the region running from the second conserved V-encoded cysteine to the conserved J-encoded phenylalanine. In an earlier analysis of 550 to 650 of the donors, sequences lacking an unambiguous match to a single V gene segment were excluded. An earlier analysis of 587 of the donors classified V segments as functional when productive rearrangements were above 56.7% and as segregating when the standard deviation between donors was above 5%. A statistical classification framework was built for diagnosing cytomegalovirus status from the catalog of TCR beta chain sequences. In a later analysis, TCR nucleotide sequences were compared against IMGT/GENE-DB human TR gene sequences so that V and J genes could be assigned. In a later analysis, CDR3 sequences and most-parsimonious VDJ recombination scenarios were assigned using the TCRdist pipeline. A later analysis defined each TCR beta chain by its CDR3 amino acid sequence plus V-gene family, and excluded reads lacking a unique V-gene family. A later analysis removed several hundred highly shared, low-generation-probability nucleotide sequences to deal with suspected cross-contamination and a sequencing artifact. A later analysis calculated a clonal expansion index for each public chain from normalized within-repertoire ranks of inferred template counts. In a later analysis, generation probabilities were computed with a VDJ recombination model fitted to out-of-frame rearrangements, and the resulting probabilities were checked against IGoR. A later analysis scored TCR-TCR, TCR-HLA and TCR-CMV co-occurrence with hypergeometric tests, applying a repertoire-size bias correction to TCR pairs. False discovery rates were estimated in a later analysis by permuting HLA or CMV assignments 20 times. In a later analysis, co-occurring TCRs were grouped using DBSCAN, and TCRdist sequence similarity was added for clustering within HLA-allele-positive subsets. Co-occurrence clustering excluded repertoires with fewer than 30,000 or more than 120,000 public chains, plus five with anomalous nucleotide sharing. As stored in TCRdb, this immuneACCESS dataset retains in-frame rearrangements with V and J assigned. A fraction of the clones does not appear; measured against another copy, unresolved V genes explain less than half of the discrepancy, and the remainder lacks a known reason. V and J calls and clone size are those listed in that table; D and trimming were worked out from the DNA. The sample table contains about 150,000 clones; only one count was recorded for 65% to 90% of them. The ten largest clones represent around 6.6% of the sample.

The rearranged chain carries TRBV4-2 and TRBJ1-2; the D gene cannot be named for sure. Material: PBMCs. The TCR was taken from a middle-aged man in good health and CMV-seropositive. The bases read TGTGCCAGCAGCCCGGAGGCGGGCGTTGACTATGGCTACACCTTC. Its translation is CASSPEAGVDYGYTF.